This paragraph reports one T cell receptor beta chain. The sample comes from a study of Ad26.COV2.S vaccination and SARS-CoV-2 variants. The protocol was immunoSEQ multiplex PCR, while the TCRdb copy is restricted to in-frame clones and leaves out a portion. The table shows some 370,000 clones, with roughly 85% occurring only once. Treatment: over 15 received Ad26.COV2.S at low or high dose, single or two shots; 5 received placebo; per-sample allocation not given. Vaccine and placebo recipients were sampled on day 63 after the first injection. The CDR3 is made up of 14 amino acids. The V end lost 4 bases, the J end lost 5 bases, and 14 bases lay between the germline ends. Germline CDR1 and CDR2: MNHEY and SVGAGI.

The source is a person aged 18 to 65 who received the Ad26.COV2.S COVID-19 vaccine or a placebo. The sequences come from peripheral blood, collected in a trial of Ad26.COV2.S vaccine versus placebo. The V gene is TRBV6-5, the J gene TRBJ2-5; tentative D call: TRBD1 (5 bases). CDR3 nucleotides: TGTGCCAGCAGTTTCTCAGGGTATCCCGAGACCCAGTACTTC. Its protein is CASSFSGYPETQYF.